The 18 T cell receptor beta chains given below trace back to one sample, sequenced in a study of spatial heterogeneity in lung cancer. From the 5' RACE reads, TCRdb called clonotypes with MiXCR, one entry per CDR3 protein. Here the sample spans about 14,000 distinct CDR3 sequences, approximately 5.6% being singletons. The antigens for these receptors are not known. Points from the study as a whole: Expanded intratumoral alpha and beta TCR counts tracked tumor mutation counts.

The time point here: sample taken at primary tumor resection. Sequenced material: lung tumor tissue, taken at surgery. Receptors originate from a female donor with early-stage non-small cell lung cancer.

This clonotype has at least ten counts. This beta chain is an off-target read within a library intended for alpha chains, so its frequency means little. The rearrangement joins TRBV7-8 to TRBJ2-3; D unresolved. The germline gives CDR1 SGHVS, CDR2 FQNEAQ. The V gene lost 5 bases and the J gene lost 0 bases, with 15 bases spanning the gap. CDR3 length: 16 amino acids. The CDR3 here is CASSPTLSPSTDTQYF. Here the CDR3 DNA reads TGTGCCAGCAGCCCGACACTATCCCCTAGCACAGATACGCAGTATTTT.

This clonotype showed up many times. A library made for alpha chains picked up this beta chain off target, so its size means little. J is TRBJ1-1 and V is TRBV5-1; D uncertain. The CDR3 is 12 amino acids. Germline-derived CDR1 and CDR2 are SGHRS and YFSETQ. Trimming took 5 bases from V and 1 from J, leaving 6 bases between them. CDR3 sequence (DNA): TGCGCCAGCAGTGAACAGAACACTGAAGCTTTCTTT. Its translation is CASSEQNTEAFF.

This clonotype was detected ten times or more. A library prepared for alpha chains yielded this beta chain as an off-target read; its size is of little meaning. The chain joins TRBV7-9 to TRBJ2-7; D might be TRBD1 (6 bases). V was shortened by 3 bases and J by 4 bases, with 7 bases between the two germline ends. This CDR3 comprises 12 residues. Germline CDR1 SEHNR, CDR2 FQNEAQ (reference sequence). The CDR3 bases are TGTGCCAGCAGCTTTCAGGGGTACGAGCAGTACTTC. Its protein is CASSFQGYEQYF.

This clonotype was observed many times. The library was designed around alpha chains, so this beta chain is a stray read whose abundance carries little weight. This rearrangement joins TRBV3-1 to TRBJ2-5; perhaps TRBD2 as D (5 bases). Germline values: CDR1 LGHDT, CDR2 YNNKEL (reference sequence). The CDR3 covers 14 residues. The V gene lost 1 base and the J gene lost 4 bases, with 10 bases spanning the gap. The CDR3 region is CASSQGVGGETQYF. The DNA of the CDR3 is TGTGCCAGCAGCCAAGGAGTAGGAGGAGAGACCCAGTACTTC.

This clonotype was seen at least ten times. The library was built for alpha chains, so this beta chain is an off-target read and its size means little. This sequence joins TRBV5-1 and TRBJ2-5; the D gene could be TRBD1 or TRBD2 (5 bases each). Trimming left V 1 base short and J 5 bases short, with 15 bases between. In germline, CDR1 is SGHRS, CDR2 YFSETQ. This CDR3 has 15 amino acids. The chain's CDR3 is CASSLLWGYGETQYF. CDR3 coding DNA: TGCGCCAGCAGCTTGTTGTGGGGGTACGGGGAGACCCAGTACTTC.

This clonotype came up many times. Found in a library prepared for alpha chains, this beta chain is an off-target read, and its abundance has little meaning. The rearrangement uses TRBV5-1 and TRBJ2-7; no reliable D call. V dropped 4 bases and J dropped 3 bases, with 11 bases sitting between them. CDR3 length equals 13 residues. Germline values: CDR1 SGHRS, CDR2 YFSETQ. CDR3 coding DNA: TGCGCCAGCAGCCTAGGATGGTTCTACGAGCAGTACTTC. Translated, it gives CASSLGWFYEQYF.

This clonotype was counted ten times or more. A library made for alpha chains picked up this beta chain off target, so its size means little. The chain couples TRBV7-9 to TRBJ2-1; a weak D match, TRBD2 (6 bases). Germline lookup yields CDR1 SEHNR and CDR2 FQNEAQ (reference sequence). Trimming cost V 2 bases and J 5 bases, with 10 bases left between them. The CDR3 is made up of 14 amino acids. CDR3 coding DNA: TGTGCCAGCAGCTTAAGTACGGGGGACAATGAGCAGTTCTTC. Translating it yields CASSLSTGDNEQFF. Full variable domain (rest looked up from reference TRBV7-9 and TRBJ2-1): DTGVSQNPRHKITKRGQNVTFRCDPISEHNRLYWYRQTLGQGPEFLTYFQNEAQLEKSRLLSDRFSAERPKGSFSTLEIQRTEQGDSAMYLCASSLSTGDNEQFFGPGTRLTVL.

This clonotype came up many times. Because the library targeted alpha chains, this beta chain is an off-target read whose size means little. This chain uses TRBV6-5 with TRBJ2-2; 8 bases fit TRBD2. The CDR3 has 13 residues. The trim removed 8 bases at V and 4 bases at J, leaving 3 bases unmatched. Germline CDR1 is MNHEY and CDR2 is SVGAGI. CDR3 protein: CASLRGGTGELFF. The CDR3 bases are TGTGCCAGCCTCCGGGGGGGCACCGGGGAGCTGTTTTTT.

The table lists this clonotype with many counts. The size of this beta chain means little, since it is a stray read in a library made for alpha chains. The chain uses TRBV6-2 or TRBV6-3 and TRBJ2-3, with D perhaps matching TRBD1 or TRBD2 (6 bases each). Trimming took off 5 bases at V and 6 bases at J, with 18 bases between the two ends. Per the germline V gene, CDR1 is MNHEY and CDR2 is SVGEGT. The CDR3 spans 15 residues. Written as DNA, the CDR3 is TGTGCCAGCAGTCAGCTTGATGGGGGGCTGGATACGCAGTATTTT. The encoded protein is CASSQLDGGLDTQYF.

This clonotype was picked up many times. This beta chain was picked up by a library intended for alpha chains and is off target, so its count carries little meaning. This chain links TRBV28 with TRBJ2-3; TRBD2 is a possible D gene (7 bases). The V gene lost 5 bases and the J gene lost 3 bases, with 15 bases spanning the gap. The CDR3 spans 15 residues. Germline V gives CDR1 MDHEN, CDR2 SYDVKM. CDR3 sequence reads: CASSLGGGRTDTQYF. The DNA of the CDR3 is TGTGCCAGCAGTCTAGGGGGGGGTAGGACAGATACGCAGTATTTT.

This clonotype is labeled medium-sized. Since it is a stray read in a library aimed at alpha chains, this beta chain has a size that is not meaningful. CDR3 in DNA: TGTGCCAGCAGCACCGACAGGGGGCGAATACTAGATGAGCAGTTCTTC. It specifies CASSTDRGRILDEQFF. The rearrangement uses TRBV5-6 and TRBJ2-1, with TRBD1 identical over 10 bases. Germline CDR1 and CDR2: SGHDT and YYEEEE. This CDR3 region has 16 residues. The V segment lost 4 bases and the J segment 8 bases; nucleotides outside the gene matches: 12.

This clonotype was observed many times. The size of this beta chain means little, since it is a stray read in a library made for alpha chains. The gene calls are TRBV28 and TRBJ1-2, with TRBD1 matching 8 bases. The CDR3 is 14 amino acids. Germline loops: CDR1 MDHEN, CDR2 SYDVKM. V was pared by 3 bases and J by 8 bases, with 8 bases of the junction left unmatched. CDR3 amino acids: CASSFRGLTVGYTF. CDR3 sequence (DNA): TGTGCCAGCAGTTTCAGGGGGCTTACGGTCGGCTACACCTTC.

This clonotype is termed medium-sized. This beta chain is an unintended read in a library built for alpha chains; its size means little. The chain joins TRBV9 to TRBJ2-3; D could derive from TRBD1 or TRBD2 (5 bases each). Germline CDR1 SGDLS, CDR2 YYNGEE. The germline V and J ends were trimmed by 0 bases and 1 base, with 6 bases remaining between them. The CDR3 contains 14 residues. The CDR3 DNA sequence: TGTGCCAGCAGCGTAGTGGGGGGCACAGATACGCAGTATTTT. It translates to CASSVVGGTDTQYF.

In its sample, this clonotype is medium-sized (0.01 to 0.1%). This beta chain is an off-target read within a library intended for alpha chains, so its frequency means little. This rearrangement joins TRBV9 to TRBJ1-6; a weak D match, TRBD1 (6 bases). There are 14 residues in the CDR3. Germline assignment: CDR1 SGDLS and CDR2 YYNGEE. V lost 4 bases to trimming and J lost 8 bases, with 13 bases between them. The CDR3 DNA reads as TGTGCCAGCAGCCCTGGACAGTCAGATTCACCCCTCCACTTT. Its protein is CASSPGQSDSPLHF.

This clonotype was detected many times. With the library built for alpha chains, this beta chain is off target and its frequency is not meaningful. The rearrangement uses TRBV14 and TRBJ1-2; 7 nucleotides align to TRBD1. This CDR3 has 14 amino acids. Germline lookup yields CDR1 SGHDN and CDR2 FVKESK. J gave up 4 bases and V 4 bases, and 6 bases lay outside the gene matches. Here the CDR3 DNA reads TGTGCCAGCAGCCGCGACAGGGAGGTCTATGGCTACACCTTC. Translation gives CASSRDREVYGYTF.

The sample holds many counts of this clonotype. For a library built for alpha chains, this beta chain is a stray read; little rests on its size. The CDR3 loop is CASSQDQRGGGETQYF. DNA of the CDR3: TGTGCCAGCAGCCAAGACCAGCGGGGAGGAGGAGAGACCCAGTACTTC. The chain combines TRBV4-2 with TRBJ2-5; 7 bases fit TRBD2. The germline CDR1 and CDR2 sequences are LGHNA and YNFKEQ. This CDR3 region has 16 residues. The V gene end was trimmed by 0 bases and the J gene end by 4 bases; junction bases not matched to a gene: 8.

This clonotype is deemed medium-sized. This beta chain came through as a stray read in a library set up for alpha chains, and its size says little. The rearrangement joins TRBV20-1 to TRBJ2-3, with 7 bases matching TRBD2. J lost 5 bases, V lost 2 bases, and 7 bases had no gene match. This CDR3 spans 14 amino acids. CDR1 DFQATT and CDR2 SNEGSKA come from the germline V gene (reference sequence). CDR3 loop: CSARPRSSGDTQYF. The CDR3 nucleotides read TGCAGTGCTAGACCTCGCTCTAGCGGAGATACGCAGTATTTT.

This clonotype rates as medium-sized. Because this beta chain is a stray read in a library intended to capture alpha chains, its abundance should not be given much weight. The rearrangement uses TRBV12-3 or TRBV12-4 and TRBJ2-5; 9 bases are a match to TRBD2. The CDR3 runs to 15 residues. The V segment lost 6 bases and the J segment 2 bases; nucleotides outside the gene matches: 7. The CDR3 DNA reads TGTGCCAGCAGGTTGATAGCGGGGGCGCAAGAGACCCAGTACTTC. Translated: CASRLIAGAQETQYF.